These 5 T cell receptor beta chains came from one sample sequenced in a study of cytomegalovirus exposure and HLA in healthy donors. Profiling relied on immunoSEQ multiplex PCR, and the TCRdb table lists in-frame clones only, not all of them. The table lists fewer than 150,000 clones, about 90% of them singletons. The specimen was PBMCs. The source is a woman aged 18-29 years in good health and CMV-seropositive.

This sequence joins TRBV15 and TRBJ2-2, with a weak D call TRBD1 (5 bases). This CDR3 region has 14 residues. Germline lookup yields CDR1 LNHNV and CDR2 YYDKDF (reference sequence). V was pared by 0 bases and J by 5 bases, with 7 bases between. DNA of the CDR3: TGTGCCACCAGCAGAGATTCAGGGACCGGGGAGCTGTTTTTT. As protein: CATSRDSGTGELFF.

This clone was seen a single time. The chain couples TRBV10-2 to TRBJ1-5; D gene ambiguous. Between the trimmed V and J ends, which lost 0 bases and 3 bases, there was a span of 6 bases. The CDR3 totals 14 residues. The V gene's germline CDR1 is WSHSY and CDR2 SAAADI. CDR3 protein: CASSESGYNQPQHF. The CDR3 DNA reads as TGCGCCAGCAGTGAGTCCGGGTACAATCAGCCCCAGCATTTT.

This chain joins TRBV29-1 and TRBJ2-1; 9 bases map to TRBD1. Germline-derived CDR1 and CDR2 are SQVTM and ANQGSEA. The CDR3 is made up of 14 amino acids. V lost 6 bases and J lost 3; bases outside the gene matches: 6. In DNA form, the CDR3 reads TGCAGCGTGAACGCGGACAGGGGCTACAATGAGCAGTTCTTC. This sequence encodes CSVNADRGYNEQFF.

The J gene is TRBJ1-1, the V gene TRBV11-1; 7 positions match TRBD1. CDR1 and CDR2 (germline): SGHAT, FQDESV (reference sequence). CDR3 size: 15 residues. V was clipped by 5 bases and J by 1 base; unmatched bases: 7. CDR3 DNA: TGTGCCAGCAGCGTCCGGACAGGTGCGAACACTGAAGCTTTCTTT. It encodes CASSVRTGANTEAFF. Combining the CDR3 with reference TRBV11-1 and TRBJ1-1 gives the whole variable domain EAEVAQSPRYKITEKSQAVAFWCDPISGHATLYWYRQILGQGPELLVQFQDESVVDDSQLPKDRFSAERLKGVDSTLKIQPAELGDSAMYLCASSVRTGANTEAFFGQGTRLTVV.

The chain joins TRBV9 to TRBJ1-2; D call uncertain. This CDR3 comprises 10 residues. Trimming stripped 7 bases from V and 8 bases from J, with 9 bases between. CDR1 is SGDLS and CDR2 is YYNGEE in the germline V gene. The CDR3 sequence: CASAGRGYTF. The CDR3, as DNA: TGTGCCAGCGCCGGGAGGGGCTACACCTTC. The full variable domain, in which reference TRBV9 and TRBJ1-2 provide the parts outside the CDR3, is DSGVTQTPKHLITATGQRVTLRCSPRSGDLSVYWYQQSLDQGLQFLIQYYNGEERAKGNILERFSAQQFPDLHSELNLSSLELGDSALYFCASAGRGYTFGSGTRLTVV.